A selection of T cell receptor beta chains follows, all from one sample in a study of blood T cell repertoires in COVID-19. Data came from immunoSEQ multiplex PCR; TCRdb stores just in-frame clones and leaves some out. This table holds 150,000 to 200,000 clones, 85% found once. Sequencing used PBMCs or T cells enriched from blood (not recorded which). The receptor source for this set is a man aged 35 to 55 who had recovered from COVID-19. Both conserved end residues are part of each CDR3.

J: TRBJ1-3
V: TRBV24-1
CDR3: CATSDSGGGNTIYF

J: TRBJ2-7
V: TRBV11-3
CDR3: CASSRGQDPSYEQYF

J: TRBJ1-5
V: TRBV19
CDR3: CASSTSPGHGSNQPQHF

J: TRBJ2-5
V: TRBV18
CDR3: CASSREQGAGETQYF

J: TRBJ1-1
V: TRBV5-1
CDR3: CASSSTGDRTEAFF

J: TRBJ1-6
V: TRBV25-1
CDR3: CASSEQGVRNSPLHF

J: TRBJ1-3
V: TRBV6-1
CDR3: CASSEGQGPGNTIYF

J: TRBJ1-1
V: TRBV7-2
CDR3: CASSLYSGGMNTEAFF

J: TRBJ2-3
V: TRBV5-8
CDR3: CASRPRTSSTDTQYF

J: TRBJ2-7
V: TRBV5-4
CDR3: CASSLEVNRGPYEQYF

J: TRBJ2-4
V: TRBV19
CDR3: CASSIGAVILAKNIQYF

J: TRBJ2-7
V: TRBV5-1
CDR3: CASSSRLDRASYEQYF

J: TRBJ1-2
V: TRBV6-5
CDR3: CASSYGDRWGYTF

J: TRBJ1-1
V: TRBV7-8
CDR3: CASSLLGTGSTEAFF

J: TRBJ2-2
V: TRBV7-3
CDR3: CASSTPRLAGGGVGELFF

J: TRBJ2-7
V: TRBV12-3/TRBV12-4
CDR3: CASSLSRDGEQYF

J: TRBJ1-3
V: TRBV2
CDR3: CASSVWEFSGNTIYF

J: TRBJ1-5
V: TRBV3-1/TRBV3-2
CDR3: CASSQDPQGMGNQPQHF

J: TRBJ1-5
V: TRBV30
CDR3: CAFGQINQPQHF

J: TRBJ1-4
V: TRBV6-6
CDR3: CASSITGNATNEKLFF

J: TRBJ1-3
V: TRBV3-1/TRBV3-2
CDR3: CASSPIQGGGNTIYF

J: TRBJ2-5
V: TRBV5-8
CDR3: CASSPERAGETQYF

J: TRBJ2-7
V: TRBV9
CDR3: CASSGSGRAYEQYF

J: TRBJ1-5
V: TRBV18
CDR3: CASSLRQGFEQQPQHF

J: TRBJ1-5
V: TRBV28
CDR3: CASRIQLAVQPQHF

J: TRBJ2-1
V: TRBV6-1
CDR3: CASSEAREQFF

J: TRBJ1-4
V: TRBV19
CDR3: CASQGGDATNEKLFF

J: TRBJ1-2
V: TRBV18
CDR3: CASSPNQDNYGYTF

J: TRBJ1-6
V: TRBV30
CDR3: CAWTGQANSPLHF

J: TRBJ2-5
V: TRBV7-8
CDR3: CASSNTQGSETQYF

J: TRBJ1-5
V: TRBV19
CDR3: CASTPGQVIQPQHF

J: TRBJ2-2
V: TRBV11-2
CDR3: CASSLGADVPGELFF